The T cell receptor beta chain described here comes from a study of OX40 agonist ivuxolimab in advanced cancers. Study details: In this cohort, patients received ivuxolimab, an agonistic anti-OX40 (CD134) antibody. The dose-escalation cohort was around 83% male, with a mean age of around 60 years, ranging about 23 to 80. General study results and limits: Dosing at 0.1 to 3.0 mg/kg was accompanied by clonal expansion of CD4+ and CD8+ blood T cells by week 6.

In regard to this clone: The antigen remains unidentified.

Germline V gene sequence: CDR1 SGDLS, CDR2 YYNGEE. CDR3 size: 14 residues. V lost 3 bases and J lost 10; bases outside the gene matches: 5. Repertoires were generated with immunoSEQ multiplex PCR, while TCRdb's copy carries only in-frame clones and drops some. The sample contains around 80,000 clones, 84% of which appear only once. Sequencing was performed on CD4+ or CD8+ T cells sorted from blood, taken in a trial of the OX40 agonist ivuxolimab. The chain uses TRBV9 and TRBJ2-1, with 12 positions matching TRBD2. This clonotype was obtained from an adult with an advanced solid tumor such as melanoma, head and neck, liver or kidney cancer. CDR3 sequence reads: CASSASGGVREQFF. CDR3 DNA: TGTGCCAGCAGCGCTAGCGGGGGGGTTAGGGAGCAGTTCTTC.